This TCR beta chain is from a study of blood T cells in healthy people across ages. This clonotype was seen repeatedly, ten times or more. V lost 4 bases and J 4 bases, leaving 17 bases between the germline ends. Germline CDR1 is DFQATT and CDR2 is SNEGSKA (reference sequence). This CDR3 spans 15 amino acids. A sample-barcoded 5' primer and a J-beta primer mix were used in a second PCR of about 6 to 12 cycles. In TCRdb, the 5' RACE reads were re-called with MiXCR into one record per CDR3 protein. The sample gives some 890,000 distinct CDR3 sequences, almost 30% of which show up once; roughly 10% is in the top ten. Separately, the same data were catalogued under a study of T cells of mothers and their children.

The sample comprised blood. The gene calls are TRBV20-1 and TRBJ2-1, with no clear D. The TCR sequence derives from a woman in her forties in good health. The CDR3 DNA reads as TGCAGTGCTAAGGCCCCAGGAAAGAGTTACAATGAGCAGTTCTTC. Translated: CSAKAPGKSYNEQFF.